Listed below are T cell receptor beta chains from one sample, sequenced in a study of a mutant IDH1 vaccine in newly diagnosed glioma. The repertoire was sequenced with immunoSEQ multiplex PCR; TCRdb's copy has only in-frame clones and lacks some. Of about 21,000 clones in the sample, about 90% were seen once. No cognate antigen is known for these TCRs. The starting material was PBMCs, obtained from a glioma patient whose treatment included an IDH1 peptide vaccine. The receptor set was obtained from a woman in her 40s with glioma. The CDR3 runs from the conserved cysteine through the conserved F or W. Fields, in order: J gene, V gene, clone size, D gene, CDR3 DNA, CDR3 protein. The D gene is left open where the match is weak. Only some rows state a clone size, as once, few, many or a class for expanded clones.

TRBJ1-2 | TRBV30 | once | - | TGTGCCTGCACCCGGGACGCAAGCTATGGCTACACCTTC | CACTRDASYGYTF
TRBJ2-7 | TRBV9 | - | - | TGTGCCAGCAGCCCCCAAAGGTGGCGGGGCGAGCAGTACTTC | CASSPQRWRGEQYF
TRBJ2-7 | TRBV27 | - | TRBD1 | TGTGCCAGCAGTTTTCAGGGGGAAGCCTCCTACGAGCAGTACTTC | CASSFQGEASYEQYF
TRBJ2-5 | TRBV2 | - | - | TGTGCCAGCAGCCCTGGGGCAGGCTACAGAGAGACCCAGTACTTC | CASSPGAGYRETQYF
TRBJ1-5 | TRBV5-3 | - | - | TGTGCCAGAAGCTTGGGCAATAATCAGCCCCAGCATTTT | CARSLGNNQPQHF
TRBJ1-3 | TRBV7-2 | - | - | TGTGCCAGCAGCTTGGGTGGGCAGGGCCTCTCTGGAAACACCATATATTTT | CASSLGGQGLSGNTIYF
TRBJ2-1 | TRBV4-1 | - | - | TGCGCCAGCAGCCAAGGGCACTCCGTGGGGGGTGAGCAGTTCTTC | CASSQGHSVGGEQFF
TRBJ1-6 | TRBV10-1 | - | TRBD1 | TGCGCCAGCAGTCGGGACAGGGCTTCACCCCTCCACTTT | CASSRDRASPLHF
TRBJ2-7 | TRBV2 | - | - | TGTGCCAGCCGACAGCAGCCCTACGAGCAGTACTTC | CASRQQPYEQYF
TRBJ1-6 | TRBV7-2 | - | - | TGTGCCAGCAGCCTCGGAAGCTCCTATAATTCACCCCTCCACTTT | CASSLGSSYNSPLHF
TRBJ2-7 | TRBV7-8 | - | TRBD1 | TGTGCCAGCAGCCCCAGACAGGGCCTCTACTACGAGCAGTACTTC | CASSPRQGLYYEQYF
TRBJ1-6 | TRBV6-1 | once | - | TGTGCCAGCAGTGCAAACCTCGGGGAAGGCTCCATTTATAATTCACCCCTCCACTTT | CASSANLGEGSIYNSPLHF
TRBJ1-1 | TRBV29-1 | few | TRBD1 | TGCAGCGCCTGGACAGGTAACACTGAAGCTTTCTTT | CSAWTGNTEAFF
TRBJ1-6 | TRBV7-8 | - | - | TGTGCCAGCAGCCCTCCGTTGGGGGCTCCCAATTCACCCCTCCACTTT | CASSPPLGAPNSPLHF
TRBJ2-1 | TRBV10-3 | - | - | TGTGCCACCTCGTTTTTTGGCGCAGGGGTCAACTACAATGAGCAGTTCTTC | CATSFFGAGVNYNEQFF
TRBJ1-4 | TRBV5-1 | - | - | TGCGCCAGCAGCTTGAGAGGGGATCAGTTTTTT | CASSLRGDQFF
TRBJ2-5 | TRBV19 | - | - | TGTGCCAGTAGCCCCCAGGCAGGGATCGGGCAGACCCAGTACTTC | CASSPQAGIGQTQYF
TRBJ1-1 | TRBV30 | - | - | TGTGCCTGGCCCCCGGCAGGGATCAACACTGAAGCTTTCTTT | CAWPPAGINTEAFF
TRBJ2-1 | TRBV13 | - | - | TGTGCCAGCAGCCGGGACTCTACAGGAAGACGGCGGAATGAGCAGTTCTTC | CASSRDSTGRRRNEQFF
TRBJ1-5 | TRBV14 | - | - | TGTGCCAGCAGCCAAGAAGGCAGGGAAGTGGACCAGCCCCAGCATTTT | CASSQEGREVDQPQHF
TRBJ1-4 | TRBV6-4 | - | - | TGTGCCAGCAGCCACAGGGTAAGGGATGAAAAACTGTTTTTT | CASSHRVRDEKLFF
TRBJ2-1 | TRBV7-8 | - | TRBD2 | TGTGCCAGCAGCTTAGAGGCGGGAGCCTCCCACAATGAGCAGTTCTTC | CASSLEAGASHNEQFF
TRBJ2-1 | TRBV29-1 | - | - | TGCAGCGTTGAAGGTTACTCCTACAATGAGCAGTTCTTC | CSVEGYSYNEQFF
TRBJ2-3 | TRBV19 | - | TRBD2 | TGTGCCAGTAGCCCTCCGGGACTAGCGGGGTATCTTGGTAGGACAGATACGCAGTATTTT | CASSPPGLAGYLGRTDTQYF
TRBJ1-2 | TRBV2 | - | - | TGTGCCAGCACACCAAACCCCAAGGTTAAGGATGGCTACACCTTC | CASTPNPKVKDGYTF
TRBJ2-1 | TRBV29-1 | once | TRBD2 | TGCAGCGGCAGCGGGGCGACCTACAATGAGCAGTTCTTC | CSGSGATYNEQFF
TRBJ1-3 | TRBV10-3 | - | TRBD1 | TGTGCCATTCGGGACAGCTCTGGAAACACCATATATTTT | CAIRDSSGNTIYF
TRBJ1-5 | TRBV18 | few | - | TGTGCCAGCTCACCAGGGGTTTGGCAGCCCCAGCATTTT | CASSPGVWQPQHF
TRBJ2-7 | TRBV2 | - | - | TGTGCCAGCACGGGCACCTACGAGCAGTACTTC | CASTGTYEQYF
TRBJ1-2 | TRBV6-6 | - | - | TGTGCCAGCAGTACGCCAGGAGTCCGAAACTATGGCTACACCTTC | CASSTPGVRNYGYTF
TRBJ1-3 | TRBV6-1 | - | - | TGTGCCAGCAGTACAGGGCCCTCTGGAAACACCATATATTTT | CASSTGPSGNTIYF
TRBJ1-5 | TRBV19 | - | - | TGTGCCAGTATGGGGTCAGCCTTTAGGAATCCCCAGCATTTT | CASMGSAFRNPQHF
TRBJ2-1 | TRBV4-1 | - | - | TGCGCCAGCAGCCCTGCAGAGCTAGGTGGCGGTGAGCAGTTCTTC | CASSPAELGGGEQFF
TRBJ2-7 | TRBV29-1 | - | TRBD2 | TGCAGCGTTCGACTAGCGGGTGACTACGAGCAGTACTTC | CSVRLAGDYEQYF
TRBJ2-6 | TRBV18 | - | - | TGTGCCAGCTCACCACAGCCAGGCTACTCTGGGGCCAACGTCCTGACTTTC | CASSPQPGYSGANVLTF
TRBJ2-7 | TRBV6-5 | - | TRBD1 | TGTGCCAGCAGTTACTCTTCGACAGGGAGCTCCTACGAGCAGTACTTC | CASSYSSTGSSYEQYF
TRBJ2-7 | TRBV30 | few | - | TGTGCCTGGAGTGTACCCCCCCAGCGGTACGAGCAGTACTTC | CAWSVPPQRYEQYF
TRBJ2-7 | TRBV15 | - | TRBD1 | TGTGCCACCAGCATTGCAACCGGGACAGGGGTCTACGAGCAGTACTTC | CATSIATGTGVYEQYF
TRBJ2-1 | TRBV10-1 | - | - | TGCGCCAGCAGTCCGGGGGATCCGGGGAACAATGAGCAGTTCTTC | CASSPGDPGNNEQFF
TRBJ1-2 | TRBV6-5 | - | TRBD1 | TGTGCCAGCAGTTCACAGGGGGATAACTATGGCTACACCTTC | CASSSQGDNYGYTF
TRBJ2-1 | TRBV5-1 | - | TRBD2 | TGCGCCAGCAGCTTGACTCCGGGACTAGCGAACTTAAAGAGCTCCTACAATGAGCAGTTCTTC | CASSLTPGLANLKSSYNEQFF
TRBJ1-5 | TRBV6-1 | - | - | TGTGCCAGCAGTGCGGGACACGACAATCAGCCCCAGCATTTT | CASSAGHDNQPQHF
TRBJ1-4 | TRBV5-1 | - | TRBD1 | TGCGCCAGCAGCGTGGGACAGTCAACTAATGAAAAACTGTTTTTT | CASSVGQSTNEKLFF
TRBJ1-1 | TRBV5-1 | - | - | TGCGCCAGCACACGCACCGGGGACACTGAAGCTTTCTTT | CASTRTGDTEAFF
TRBJ1-2 | TRBV7-2 | - | - | TGTGCCAGCAGCTTAGGCGGCCGAGTTGTTGGCTACACCTTC | CASSLGGRVVGYTF
TRBJ1-1 | TRBV7-9 | - | - | TGTGCCAGCATCGAGTTCAGGTACACTGAAGCTTTCTTT | CASIEFRYTEAFF
TRBJ2-7 | TRBV6-6 | - | TRBD2 | TGTGCCAGCAGTTACGCTAGCGGGTCTGCATACGAGCAGTACTTC | CASSYASGSAYEQYF
TRBJ2-1 | TRBV10-3 | - | TRBD1 | TGTGCCATCAGCTCCAGACAGGGATACAATGAGCAGTTCTTC | CAISSRQGYNEQFF
TRBJ1-1 | TRBV30 | few | - | TGTGCCTGGAGTGTGCTTGTCGAGAACACTGAAGCTTTCTTT | CAWSVLVENTEAFF
TRBJ1-2 | TRBV28 | - | - | TGTGCCACCAGCGGCGGGGGAAACTATGGCTACACCTTC | CATSGGGNYGYTF